This T cell receptor (beta chain) is from a study of control samples from healthy donors and cancer patients. The protocol was immunoSEQ multiplex PCR, while the TCRdb copy is restricted to in-frame clones and leaves out a portion. The table lists 150,000 to 200,000 clones, just over 85% of them singletons, with under 5% in the top ten. This clone was detected only once. Input material: blood. This TCR was sampled from a woman in her 30s in good health.

CDR3 residues: CASSLDRFMNTEAFF. CDR3 in DNA: TGCGCCAGCAGCTTGGATCGTTTTATGAACACTGAAGCTTTCTTT. V and J are TRBV5-1 and TRBJ1-1, with D uncertain. Germline V gene data show CDR1 as SGHRS and CDR2 as YFSETQ. Trimming left V 0 bases short and J 0 bases short, with 9 bases between. This CDR3 spans 15 amino acids.